Following are 22 T cell receptor beta chains from one sample sequenced in a study of T-cell memory formation after mild COVID-19. TCRdb re-called the 5' RACE reads with MiXCR, one entry per CDR3 protein. The profile shows approximately 580,000 distinct CDR3 sequences, around 21% of them singletons. Sequenced sample: PBMCs or a T cell subset sorted from them (not recorded which). These receptors were taken from an adult woman who had mild COVID-19 (a few samples of this study predate the infection). Cell type and time point are not known.

The genes are TRBV5-1 and TRBJ2-7; 10 nucleotides line up with TRBD1. This CDR3 is built from 17 residues. Germline assignment: CDR1 SGHRS and CDR2 YFSETQ. V shed 1 base and J 5 bases; nucleotides not matched to a gene: 12. CDR3 amino acids: CASSLRTGGVRRNEQYF. Here the CDR3 DNA reads TGCGCCAGCAGCTTGAGGACAGGGGGGGTCCGGAGGAACGAGCAGTACTTC.

This chain uses TRBV29-1 with TRBJ2-2, with a weak D call TRBD2 (6 bases). Between the trimmed V and J ends, which lost 7 bases and 5 bases, there was a span of 14 bases. Per germline, CDR1 SQVTM and CDR2 ANQGSEA. CDR3 length: 13 residues. CDR3 DNA: TGCAGCGGCGGGGACTGGGGAACCGGGGAGCTGTTTTTT. Its protein is CSGGDWGTGELFF.

The chain is built from TRBV29-1 and TRBJ1-2; unclear D gene. Germline values: CDR1 SQVTM, CDR2 ANQGSEA. V was shortened by 1 base and J by 8 bases, with 14 bases between the two germline ends. This CDR3 is built from 13 residues. CDR3 coding DNA: TGCAGCGTTGAAGGCCTGGCGGGGTTCGGCTACACCTTC. Protein: CSVEGLAGFGYTF.

V gene TRBV9 combines with J gene TRBJ2-5, with TRBD1 identical over 7 bases. Germline-derived CDR1 and CDR2 are SGDLS and YYNGEE. There are 13 residues in the CDR3. The V and J ends lost 5 bases and 3 bases, in that order; junction bases with no gene match: 4. CDR3 sequence: CASSAGQEETQYF. The CDR3 DNA follows: TGTGCCAGCAGTGCAGGACAGGAAGAGACCCAGTACTTC.

This clonotype was counted a few times. This chain uses TRBV20-1 with TRBJ1-3; D is ambiguous. The CDR3 runs to 12 residues. The ends were cut back, 2 bases at V and 0 bases at J, with 2 bases in the middle. Germline values: CDR1 DFQATT, CDR2 SNEGSKA (reference sequence). In nucleotides, the CDR3 is TGCAGTGCTAGACCCTCTGGAAACACCATATATTTT. Translation: CSARPSGNTIYF.

The rearrangement joins TRBV2 to TRBJ2-2, with TRBD1 identical over 8 bases. CDR1 and CDR2 (germline): SNHLY, FYNNEI. The ends lost 2 bases at V and 4 bases at J; junction bases unmatched: 6. The CDR3 contains 16 residues. This CDR3 reads CASSEWAGGVTGELFF. The CDR3 DNA sequence: TGTGCCAGCAGTGAATGGGCAGGGGGCGTCACCGGGGAGCTGTTTTTT.

This chain connects TRBV6-6 to TRBJ2-7; D might be TRBD1 or TRBD2, each matching 6 bases. This CDR3 comprises 14 residues. V was clipped by 4 bases and J by 3 bases, with 13 bases between them. Germline loops: CDR1 MNHNY, CDR2 SVGAGI (reference sequence). In nucleotides, the CDR3 is TGTGCCAGCAGTTTAGAACAGGGAGGCTACGAGCAGTACTTC. This encodes CASSLEQGGYEQYF.

Only a few counts were recorded for this clonotype. The chain recombines TRBV6-5 with TRBJ1-1, with a possible D match to TRBD1 (6 bases). Germline V CDR1 and CDR2: MNHEY, SVGAGI. The CDR3 is 12 amino acids. Trimming shortened V by 2 bases and J by 6 bases, and 7 bases separated the two germline ends. DNA for the CDR3: TGTGCCAGCAGTTACGGGGGGCCTGAAGCTTTCTTT. Amino acid sequence: CASSYGGPEAFF.

A few counts support this clonotype. The chain recombines TRBV7-2 with TRBJ2-5; D is possibly TRBD2 (5 bases). Per germline, CDR1 SGHTA and CDR2 FQGNSA. Trimming took 5 bases from V and 4 from J, leaving 14 bases between them. This CDR3 spans 14 amino acids. Here the CDR3 reads CASSPVGAGETQYF. The CDR3 DNA reads as TGTGCCAGCAGCCCGGTGGGCGCGGGAGAGACCCAGTACTTC.

V usage is TRBV12-3 or TRBV12-4 and J usage is TRBJ1-3; TRBD1 might be the D (5 bases). The V gene lost 0 bases and the J gene lost 3 bases, with 12 bases spanning the gap. The CDR3 extends over 16 amino acids. DNA for the CDR3: TGTGCCAGCAGTTTAGCGCACGTTGGGGGTGGAAACACCATATATTTT. Translation gives CASSLAHVGGGNTIYF.

This clonotype came up a few times. This rearrangement joins TRBV24-1 to TRBJ1-2, with 7 positions matching TRBD1. The CDR3 covers 15 residues. Germline trimming cut 4 bases from V and 3 bases from J; bases unmatched to any gene: 7. In germline, CDR1 is KGHDR, CDR2 SFDVKD. The CDR3 spells CATSENTGTDYGYTF. The CDR3 nucleotides are TGTGCCACCAGTGAAAATACCGGGACAGACTATGGCTACACCTTC.

This clonotype was found a few times. The chain recombines TRBV9 with TRBJ2-4; 13 nucleotides line up with TRBD2. This CDR3 has 18 amino acids. The V gene end was trimmed by 3 bases and the J gene end by 1 base; junction bases not matched to a gene: 7. CDR1 is SGDLS and CDR2 is YYNGEE in the germline V gene. The CDR3 coding sequence is TGTGCCAGCAGCGCCGGACTAGCGGGAGAGGCGGCCAAAAACATTCAGTACTTC. Its translation: CASSAGLAGEAAKNIQYF.

The chain couples TRBV12-3 or TRBV12-4 to TRBJ2-5, with TRBD1 as a possible D gene (5 bases). The CDR3 extends over 15 amino acids. Trimming removed 3 bases at V and 4 bases at J, with 15 bases between. CDR3 residues: CASSFQQGFPETQYF. The CDR3 region has the DNA TGTGCCAGCAGTTTTCAGCAGGGATTCCCAGAGACCCAGTACTTC.

This clonotype has a handful of counts. The chain carries TRBV7-9 and TRBJ2-7, with 7 bases lining up with TRBD1. This CDR3 region has 14 residues. CDR1 is SEHNR and CDR2 is FQNEAQ in the germline V gene (reference sequence). The junction had 7 bases not matched to a gene; V was cut back by 5 bases and J by 3 bases. CDR3 sequence (DNA): TGTGCCAGCAGCCGTTCCGGGACAGACTACGAGCAGTACTTC. Protein sequence: CASSRSGTDYEQYF.

There are a few counts of this clonotype. The chain joins TRBV4-1 to TRBJ2-1; 9 bases fit TRBD1. CDR1 and CDR2 from the germline V gene are MGHRA and YSYEKL. V shed 0 bases and J 0 bases; nucleotides not matched to a gene: 3. The CDR3 covers 17 residues. CDR3 in amino acids: CASSQDWGQGSYNEQFF. The CDR3, as DNA: TGCGCCAGCAGCCAAGATTGGGGACAGGGCTCCTACAATGAGCAGTTCTTC.

The genes are TRBV7-3 and TRBJ2-7; 14 bases are a match to TRBD2. V gave up 6 bases and J gave up 7 bases; unmatched junction bases: 8. The CDR3 is 15 residues long. Germline CDR1 is SGHTA and CDR2 is FQGTGA. CDR3 DNA: TGTGCCAGCAGGTTTTCCGGGACTAGCGGGAGTGAGCAGTACTTC. It encodes CASRFSGTSGSEQYF.

This clonotype appeared a few times. The J gene is TRBJ2-6, the V gene TRBV7-9; D might be TRBD1 (6 bases). The V and J ends lost 0 bases and 1 base respectively, with 13 bases between them. Germline CDR1 SEHNR, CDR2 FQNEAQ (reference sequence). This CDR3 has 18 residues. CDR3 in DNA: TGTGCCAGCAGCTTAGCGAGACAGGAGCTGTCTGGGGCCAACGTCCTGACTTTC. Residues: CASSLARQELSGANVLTF. Using reference TRBV7-9 and TRBJ2-6 for the parts outside the CDR3, the full variable domain is DTGVSQNPRHKITKRGQNVTFRCDPISEHNRLYWYRQTLGQGPEFLTYFQNEAQLEKSRLLSDRFSAERPKGSFSTLEIQRTEQGDSAMYLCASSLARQELSGANVLTFGAGSRLTVL.

The rearrangement uses TRBV24-1 and TRBJ1-5, with D unresolved. This CDR3 spans 14 amino acids. Trimming stripped 4 bases from V and 4 bases from J, with 10 bases between. Germline loops: CDR1 KGHDR, CDR2 SFDVKD. The DNA for the CDR3 is TGTGCCACCAGTGACCCAAGAGGAAATCAGCCCCAGCATTTT. Translated: CATSDPRGNQPQHF.

This clonotype was counted a few times. The J gene is TRBJ2-5, the V gene TRBV5-5; no definite D call. The germline V gene encodes CDR1 SGHKS and CDR2 YYEKEE (reference sequence). The germline V and J ends were trimmed by 5 bases and 5 bases, with 13 bases remaining between them. The CDR3 has 13 amino acids. DNA of the CDR3: TGTGCCAGCAGTTTACAGTTGGGGGAGACCCAGTACTTC. Translation: CASSLQLGETQYF.

This clonotype was observed a few times. DNA for the CDR3: TGTGCCAGCAGTTACTTGGGGGGCCAGCCCCAGCATTTT. It is translated as CASSYLGGQPQHF. This chain connects TRBV6-5 to TRBJ1-5; maybe TRBD1 (6 bases). The CDR3 spans 13 residues. V was clipped by 1 base and J by 7 bases, with 8 bases between them. The germline CDR1 and CDR2 sequences are MNHEY and SVGAGI.

The chain employs TRBV12-3 or TRBV12-4 and TRBJ2-5; 7 bases line up with TRBD1. This CDR3 is 17 amino acids long. V shed 3 bases, J shed 5 bases, and the junction held 15 bases outside the gene matches. DNA of the CDR3: TGTGCCAGCAGTTTGACAGGGCAGGGGCCCTCCGGGGAGACCCAGTACTTC. Translating gives CASSLTGQGPSGETQYF.

This clonotype was seen a handful of times. V usage is TRBV7-3 and J usage is TRBJ2-5, with 8 bases matching TRBD2. This CDR3 has 13 amino acids. The V segment lost 5 bases and the J segment 6 bases; nucleotides outside the gene matches: 5. Germline CDR1 SGHTA, CDR2 FQGTGA. CDR3 DNA: TGTGCCAGCAGCCCGGGGGGGCCGAAGACCCAGTACTTC. The encoded protein is CASSPGGPKTQYF.